This passage covers 17 T cell receptor beta chains from one sample sequenced in a study of T-cell memory formation after mild COVID-19. MiXCR, run by TCRdb on the 5' RACE reads, gives a single entry per CDR3 protein. The sample carries 500,000 to 650,000 distinct CDR3 sequences, less than 25% recorded once. The sequenced sample consisted of PBMCs or a T cell subset sorted from them (not recorded which). All receptors derive from an adult woman who had mild COVID-19 (a few samples of this study predate the infection). Cell type and time point are not known.

The table lists this clonotype with a few counts. The J gene is TRBJ2-3, the V gene TRBV6-5; D is possibly TRBD1 or TRBD2 (5 bases each). CDR1 is MNHEY, CDR2 SVGAGI, per germline. V gave up 0 bases and J gave up 1 base, with 11 bases separating them. This CDR3 is 16 amino acids long. The CDR3 region is CASSYSSGARTDTQYF. In DNA, the CDR3 is TGTGCCAGCAGTTACTCGTCCGGGGCACGCACAGATACGCAGTATTTT.

This clonotype was recorded many times. The J gene is TRBJ2-5, the V gene TRBV28; the D gene is possibly TRBD2 (5 bases). The CDR3 length is 14 residues. Trimming stripped 5 bases from V and 2 bases from J, with 12 bases between. Per the germline V gene, CDR1 is MDHEN and CDR2 is SYDVKM. The CDR3: CASSLSDYQETQYF. As DNA, the CDR3 is TGTGCCAGCAGTCTATCTGACTATCAAGAGACCCAGTACTTC.

The chain employs TRBV20-1 and TRBJ1-1; D perhaps matches TRBD1 (5 bases). Germline V CDR1 and CDR2: DFQATT, SNEGSKA (reference sequence). Between the trimmed V and J ends, which lost 5 bases and 0 bases, there was a span of 10 bases. The CDR3 consists of 13 residues. As DNA, the CDR3 is TGCAGTGCTGCCAGGGCCCTGAACACTGAAGCTTTCTTT. This gives the protein CSAARALNTEAFF.

The table lists this clonotype with a few counts. This chain joins TRBV18 and TRBJ1-5; D might be TRBD1 (5 bases). Germline loops: CDR1 KGHSH, CDR2 LQKENI. The CDR3 has 14 residues. V was shortened by 3 bases and J by 4 bases, with 10 bases between the two germline ends. CDR3 nucleotide sequence: TGTGCCAGCTCACCGGGACGGCTGAATCAGCCCCAGCATTTT. As protein: CASSPGRLNQPQHF.

The V call is TRBV14, the J call TRBJ2-1; possibly TRBD2 for D (6 bases). The CDR3 spans 14 residues. Germline V gene sequence: CDR1 SGHDN, CDR2 FVKESK. V dropped 9 bases and J dropped 5 bases, with 17 bases sitting between them. The CDR3 is CASSRLVLNNEQFF. CDR3 DNA sequence: TGTGCCAGTAGCAGACTAGTTCTAAACAATGAGCAGTTCTTC.

The J gene is TRBJ2-2, the V gene TRBV2; 9 bases agree with TRBD2. CDR1 is SNHLY, CDR2 FYNNEI, per germline. CDR3 length: 16 residues. V lost 2 bases to trimming and J lost 4 bases; unmatched junction nucleotides: 5. Here the CDR3 reads CASSEQRGAGTGELFF. In DNA, the CDR3 is TGTGCCAGCAGTGAACAGCGGGGGGCGGGCACCGGGGAGCTGTTTTTT.

In this sample, this clonotype turned up a few times. V gene TRBV4-3 combines with J gene TRBJ2-7; D is undetermined. Trimming pared 2 bases from V and 2 bases from J, leaving 10 bases between. Germline V lookup: CDR1 LGHNA, CDR2 YSLEER. This CDR3 contains 14 residues. CDR3: CASSQRVQAYEQYF. The CDR3 DNA is TGCGCCAGCAGCCAAAGAGTTCAGGCCTACGAGCAGTACTTC.

This clonotype was picked up a small number of times. The chain joins TRBV9 to TRBJ2-7, with 9 nucleotides matching TRBD1. In germline, CDR1 is SGDLS, CDR2 YYNGEE. The trim removed 0 bases at V and 3 bases at J, leaving 10 bases unmatched. The CDR3 is made up of 17 amino acids. CDR3 bases: TGTGCCAGCAGCGTAGGACGAACGGGACAGGGCATCTACGAGCAGTACTTC. It is translated as CASSVGRTGQGIYEQYF.

The CDR3 sequence: CASSPLYGATSNQPQHF. DNA of the CDR3: TGTGCCAGCAGTCCCCTCTACGGGGCAACTAGCAATCAGCCCCAGCATTTT. The chain recombines TRBV27 with TRBJ1-5, with D possibly matching TRBD1 (5 bases). The V and J ends lost 5 bases and 0 bases respectively, with 17 bases between them. Germline V CDR1 and CDR2: MNHEY, SMNVEV (reference sequence). This CDR3 has 17 residues.

The V call is TRBV29-1, the J call TRBJ1-1; 7 nucleotides match TRBD1. Germline V lookup: CDR1 SQVTM, CDR2 ANQGSEA. V trimming: 5 bases; J trimming: 10 bases; junction bases outside the gene matches: 7. This CDR3 is built from 11 residues. The CDR3 DNA follows: TGCAGCGTTACCAGGGGGAAGTCAGCTTTCTTT. Its translation: CSVTRGKSAFF.

This clonotype was observed a handful of times. This chain uses TRBV7-2 with TRBJ2-7, with a possible D match to TRBD1 (6 bases). Per the germline V gene, CDR1 is SGHTA and CDR2 is FQGNSA. CDR3 length: 15 amino acids. V was trimmed by 1 base and J by 2 bases, leaving 12 bases between them. Here the CDR3 reads CASSLDRAYPYEQYF. CDR3 DNA: TGTGCCAGCAGCTTAGACAGGGCTTATCCCTACGAGCAGTACTTC.

The chain couples TRBV16 to TRBJ1-4, with a tentative D call TRBD1 (6 bases). The CDR3 is made up of 15 amino acids. Germline lookup yields CDR1 KGHSY and CDR2 FQNENV. V was pared by 3 bases and J by 11 bases, with 19 bases between. The CDR3 DNA reads as TGTGCCAGCAGCCAGATCACCGGGACAATGGGTAAACTGTTTTTT. The encoded protein is CASSQITGTMGKLFF.

This clonotype was counted at least ten times. The chain uses TRBV7-2 and TRBJ2-7; D possibly uses TRBD1 or TRBD2 (5 bases each). Trimming stripped 2 bases from V and 0 bases from J, with 8 bases between. Germline CDR1 and CDR2: SGHTA and FQGNSA. The CDR3 has 14 amino acids. CDR3 in DNA: TGTGCCAGCAGCTTATGGGGGTCCTCCTACGAGCAGTACTTC. Amino acids: CASSLWGSSYEQYF.

In this sample, this clonotype turned up many times. The V call is TRBV9, the J call TRBJ2-3, with a tentative D call TRBD2 (6 bases). The CDR3 loop spans 15 amino acids. V was shortened by 3 bases and J by 0 bases, with 11 bases between the two germline ends. From germline, CDR1 is SGDLS and CDR2 YYNGEE. CDR3 nucleotides: TGTGCCAGCAGCGCGGGAGAGACTAGCACAGATACGCAGTATTTT. Amino acids: CASSAGETSTDTQYF.

The V and J genes are TRBV30 and TRBJ1-6; possibly TRBD1 for D (5 bases). This CDR3 spans 15 amino acids. The ends were cut back, 0 bases at V and 8 bases at J, with 14 bases in the middle. The V gene's germline CDR1 is GTSNPN and CDR2 SVGIG (reference sequence). CDR3 amino acids: CAWSVQEDWDSPLHF. CDR3 nucleotides: TGTGCCTGGAGTGTACAGGAGGATTGGGATTCACCCCTCCACTTT.

The V call is TRBV6-2 or TRBV6-3, the J call TRBJ1-1; D call uncertain. The CDR3 has 10 amino acids. V was pared by 8 bases and J by 5 bases, with 6 bases between. Germline V gene data show CDR1 as MNHEY and CDR2 as SVGEGT. Here the CDR3 reads CASGWTEAFF. CDR3 coding DNA: TGTGCCAGCGGTTGGACTGAAGCTTTCTTT.

V gene TRBV25-1 combines with J gene TRBJ1-6; maybe TRBD1 (5 bases). The CDR3 covers 13 residues. CDR1 is MGHDK and CDR2 is SYGVNS in the germline V gene. The ends were cut back, 5 bases at V and 7 bases at J, with 9 bases in the middle. The CDR3 region is CASSWDGNSPLHF. The CDR3 DNA follows: TGTGCCAGCAGTTGGGACGGAAATTCACCCCTCCACTTT.